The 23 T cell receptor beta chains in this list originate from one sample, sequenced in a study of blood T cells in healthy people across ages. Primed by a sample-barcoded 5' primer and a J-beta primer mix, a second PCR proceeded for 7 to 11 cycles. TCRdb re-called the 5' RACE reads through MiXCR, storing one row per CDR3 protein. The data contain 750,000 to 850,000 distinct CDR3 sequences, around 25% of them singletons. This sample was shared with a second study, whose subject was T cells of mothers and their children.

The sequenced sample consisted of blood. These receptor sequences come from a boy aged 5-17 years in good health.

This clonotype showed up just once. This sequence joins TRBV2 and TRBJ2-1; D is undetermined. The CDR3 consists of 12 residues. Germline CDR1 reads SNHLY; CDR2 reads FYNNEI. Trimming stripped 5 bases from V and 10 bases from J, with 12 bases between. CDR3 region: CASSRTDGEQFF. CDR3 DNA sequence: TGTGCCAGCAGTAGAACCGATGGGGAGCAGTTCTTC.

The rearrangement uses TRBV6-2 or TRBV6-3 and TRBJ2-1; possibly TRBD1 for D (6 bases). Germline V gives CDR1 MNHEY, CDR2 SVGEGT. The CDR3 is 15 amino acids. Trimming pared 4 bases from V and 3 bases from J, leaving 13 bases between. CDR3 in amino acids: CASSFSSDSYNEQFF. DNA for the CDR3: TGTGCCAGCAGTTTCTCCTCGGACAGCTACAATGAGCAGTTCTTC.

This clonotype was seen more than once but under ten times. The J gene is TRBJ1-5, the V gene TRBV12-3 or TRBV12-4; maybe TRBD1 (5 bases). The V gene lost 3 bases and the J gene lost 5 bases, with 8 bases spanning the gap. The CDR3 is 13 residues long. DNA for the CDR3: TGTGCCAGCAGTTTCCCGGGGGATCAGCCCCAGCATTTT. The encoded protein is CASSFPGDQPQHF.

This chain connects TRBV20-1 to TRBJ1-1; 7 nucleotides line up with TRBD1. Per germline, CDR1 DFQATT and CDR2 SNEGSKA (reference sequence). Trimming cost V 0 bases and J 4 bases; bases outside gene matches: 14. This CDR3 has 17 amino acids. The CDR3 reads CSARDWRGQQRATEAFF. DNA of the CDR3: TGCAGTGCTAGAGATTGGAGGGGACAGCAAAGGGCCACTGAAGCTTTCTTT.

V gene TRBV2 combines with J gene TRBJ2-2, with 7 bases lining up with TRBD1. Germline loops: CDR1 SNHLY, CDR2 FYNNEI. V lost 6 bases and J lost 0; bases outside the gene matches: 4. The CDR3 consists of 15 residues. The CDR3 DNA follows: TGTGCCAGCAGGGGGACAGACGCGAACACCGGGGAGCTGTTTTTT. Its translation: CASRGTDANTGELFF.

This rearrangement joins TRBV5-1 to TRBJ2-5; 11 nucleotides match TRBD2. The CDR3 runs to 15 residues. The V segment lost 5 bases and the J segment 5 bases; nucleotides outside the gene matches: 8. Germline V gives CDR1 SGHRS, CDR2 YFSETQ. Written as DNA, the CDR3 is TGCGCCAGCAGTTCGACTAGCGGGGAGGGCGAGACCCAGTACTTC. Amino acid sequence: CASSSTSGEGETQYF.

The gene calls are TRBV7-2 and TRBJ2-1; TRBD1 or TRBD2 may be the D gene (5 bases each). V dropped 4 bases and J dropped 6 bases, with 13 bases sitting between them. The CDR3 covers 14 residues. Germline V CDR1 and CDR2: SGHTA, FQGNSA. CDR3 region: CASSYGTEFNEQFF. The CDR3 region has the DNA TGTGCCAGCAGCTACGGGACCGAGTTCAATGAGCAGTTCTTC.

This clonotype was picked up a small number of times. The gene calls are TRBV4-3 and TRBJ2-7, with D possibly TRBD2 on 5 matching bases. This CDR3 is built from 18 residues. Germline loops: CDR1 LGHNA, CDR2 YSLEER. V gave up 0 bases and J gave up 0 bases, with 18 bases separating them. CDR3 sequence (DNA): TGCGCCAGCAGCCAAGATTTTCATCCGGGGTCGGGCTCCTACGAGCAGTACTTC. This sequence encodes CASSQDFHPGSGSYEQYF.

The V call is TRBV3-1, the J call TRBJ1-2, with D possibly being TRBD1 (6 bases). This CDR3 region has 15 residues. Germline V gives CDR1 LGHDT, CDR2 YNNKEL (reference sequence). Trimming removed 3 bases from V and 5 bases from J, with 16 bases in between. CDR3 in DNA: TGTGCCAGCAGCCACCCAGGGGCTGTGCCTTATGGCTACACCTTC. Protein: CASSHPGAVPYGYTF. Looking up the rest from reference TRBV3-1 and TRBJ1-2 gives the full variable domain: DTAVSQTPKYLVTQMGNDKSIKCEQNLGHDTMYWYKQDSKKFLKIMFSYNNKELIINETVPNRFSPKSPDKAHLNLHINSLELGDSAVYFCASSHPGAVPYGYTFGSGTRLTVV.

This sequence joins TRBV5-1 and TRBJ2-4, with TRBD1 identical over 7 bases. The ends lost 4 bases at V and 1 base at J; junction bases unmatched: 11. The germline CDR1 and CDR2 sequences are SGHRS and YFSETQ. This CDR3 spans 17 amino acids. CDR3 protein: CASSLNRGAAAKNIQYF. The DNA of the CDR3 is TGCGCCAGCAGCCTCAACAGGGGTGCGGCTGCCAAAAACATTCAGTACTTC.

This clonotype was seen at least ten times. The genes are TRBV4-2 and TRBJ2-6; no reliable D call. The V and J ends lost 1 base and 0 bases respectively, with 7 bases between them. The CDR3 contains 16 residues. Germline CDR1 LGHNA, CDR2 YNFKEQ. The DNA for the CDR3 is TGTGCCAGCAGCCAAGGGGATAGCTCTGGGGCCAACGTCCTGACTTTC. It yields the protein CASSQGDSSGANVLTF.

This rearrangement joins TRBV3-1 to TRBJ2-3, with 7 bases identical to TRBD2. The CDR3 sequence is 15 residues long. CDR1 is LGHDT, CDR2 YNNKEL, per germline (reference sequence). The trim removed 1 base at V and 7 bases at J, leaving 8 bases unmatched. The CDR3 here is CASSQVGLAVNTQYF. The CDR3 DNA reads TGTGCCAGCAGCCAAGTAGGGCTAGCGGTAAATACGCAGTATTTT.

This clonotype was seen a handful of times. CDR3 protein: CASSSRIGLQETQYF. The CDR3 DNA follows: TGTGCCAGCAGCTCCCGAATTGGGCTTCAAGAGACCCAGTACTTC. The rearrangement links TRBV7-9 to TRBJ2-5; no definite D call. The germline V and J ends were trimmed by 4 bases and 2 bases, with 14 bases remaining between them. The CDR3 sequence is 15 residues long. In germline, CDR1 is SEHNR, CDR2 FQNEAQ (reference sequence). Together with reference TRBV7-9 and TRBJ2-5, the CDR3 gives the full variable domain: DTGVSQNPRHKITKRGQNVTFRCDPISEHNRLYWYRQTLGQGPEFLTYFQNEAQLEKSRLLSDRFSAERPKGSFSTLEIQRTEQGDSAMYLCASSSRIGLQETQYFGPGTRLLVL.

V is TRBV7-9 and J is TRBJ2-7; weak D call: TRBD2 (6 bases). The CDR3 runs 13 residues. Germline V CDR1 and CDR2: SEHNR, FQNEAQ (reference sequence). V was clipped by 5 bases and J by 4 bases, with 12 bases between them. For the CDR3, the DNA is TGTGCCAGCAGCGTTAGCGGAGAATACGAGCAGTACTTC. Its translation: CASSVSGEYEQYF.

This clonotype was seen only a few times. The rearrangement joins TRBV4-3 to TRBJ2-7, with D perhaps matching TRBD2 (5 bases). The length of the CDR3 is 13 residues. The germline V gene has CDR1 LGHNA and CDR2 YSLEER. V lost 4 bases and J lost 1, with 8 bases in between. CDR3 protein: CASSPTRSYEQYF. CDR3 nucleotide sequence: TGCGCCAGCAGCCCAACTAGGTCCTACGAGCAGTACTTC.

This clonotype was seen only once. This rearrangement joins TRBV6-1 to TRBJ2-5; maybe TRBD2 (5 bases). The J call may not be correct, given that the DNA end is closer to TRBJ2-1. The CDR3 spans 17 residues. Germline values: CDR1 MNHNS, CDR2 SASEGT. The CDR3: CASSAGHSEATYNEQFF. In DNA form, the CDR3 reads TGTGCCAGCAGTGCCGGCCATAGCGAGGCCACCTACAATGAGCAGTTCTTC.

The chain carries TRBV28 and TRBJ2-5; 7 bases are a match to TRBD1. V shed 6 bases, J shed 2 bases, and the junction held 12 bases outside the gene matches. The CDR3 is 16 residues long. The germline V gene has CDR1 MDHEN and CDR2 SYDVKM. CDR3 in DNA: TGTGCCAGCAGGAGCTACGGGACAGCGGATCAAGAGACCCAGTACTTC. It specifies CASRSYGTADQETQYF.

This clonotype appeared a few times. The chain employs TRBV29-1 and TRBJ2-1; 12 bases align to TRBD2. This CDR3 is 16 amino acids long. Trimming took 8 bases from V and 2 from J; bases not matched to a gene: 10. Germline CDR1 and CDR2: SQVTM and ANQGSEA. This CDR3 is CSWTSGAFNTYNEQFF. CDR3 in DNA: TGCAGCTGGACTAGCGGGGCCTTTAATACCTACAATGAGCAGTTCTTC.

The CDR3 is CASSLGLGSGNQPQHF. CDR3 DNA sequence: TGTGCCAGCAGTTTGGGGCTAGGGTCGGGCAATCAGCCCCAGCATTTT. The chain employs TRBV28 and TRBJ1-5; possible D gene TRBD1, 5 bases. Trimming shortened V by 3 bases and J by 2 bases, and 14 bases separated the two germline ends. Per germline, CDR1 MDHEN and CDR2 SYDVKM. The CDR3 extends over 16 amino acids.

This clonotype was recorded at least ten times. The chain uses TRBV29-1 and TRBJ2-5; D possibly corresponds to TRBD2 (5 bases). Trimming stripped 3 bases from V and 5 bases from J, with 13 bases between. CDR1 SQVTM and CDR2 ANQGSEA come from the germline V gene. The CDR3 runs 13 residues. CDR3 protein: CSVESGSLETQYF. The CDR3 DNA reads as TGCAGCGTTGAGTCGGGGTCCCTTGAGACCCAGTACTTC.

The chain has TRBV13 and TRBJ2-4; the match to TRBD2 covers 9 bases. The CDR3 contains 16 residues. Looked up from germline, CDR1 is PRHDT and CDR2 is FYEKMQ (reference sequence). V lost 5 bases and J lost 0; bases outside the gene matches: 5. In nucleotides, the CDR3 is TGTGCCAGCAGCCCCGGGACTAGCCTAGCCAAAAACATTCAGTACTTC. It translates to CASSPGTSLAKNIQYF.

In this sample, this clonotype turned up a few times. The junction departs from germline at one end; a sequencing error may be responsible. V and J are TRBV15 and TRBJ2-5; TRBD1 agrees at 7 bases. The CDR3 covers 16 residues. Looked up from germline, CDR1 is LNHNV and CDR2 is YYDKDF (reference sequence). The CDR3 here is CVTSRGPDRAKETQYF. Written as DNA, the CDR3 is TGTGTCACCAGCAGAGGTCCAGACAGGGCCAAAGAGACCCAGTACTTC.

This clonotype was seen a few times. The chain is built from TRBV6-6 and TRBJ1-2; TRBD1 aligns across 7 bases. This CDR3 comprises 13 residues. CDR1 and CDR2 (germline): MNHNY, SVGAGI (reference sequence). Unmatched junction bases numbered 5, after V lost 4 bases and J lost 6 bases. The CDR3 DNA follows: TGTGCCAGCAGTTCTACAGGGGTAAATGGCTACACCTTC. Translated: CASSSTGVNGYTF.